This T cell receptor (beta chain) comes out of a study of OX40 agonist ivuxolimab in advanced cancers. Study context: Patients were 82.7% male with ages roughly 23 to 79, mean around 58. Overall study findings and caveats: Determination of antigen specificity was not performed for the expanded peripheral T cells.

Sequencing used immunoSEQ multiplex PCR; TCRdb keeps in-frame clones, though not all of them. Of about 110,000 clones in the sample, roughly nine tenths were seen once. Comments on this clone: Its antigen is not identified.

The sample in question was CD4+ or CD8+ T cells sorted from blood, obtained in a trial of the OX40 agonist ivuxolimab. The TCR comes from an adult with an advanced solid tumor such as melanoma, head and neck, liver or kidney cancer.

This CDR3 is CAWSIVNTEAFF. The DNA of the CDR3 is TGTGCCTGGAGTATAGTGAACACTGAAGCTTTCTTT. V gene TRBV30 combines with J gene TRBJ1-1, with D unresolved. CDR1 is GTSNPN, CDR2 SVGIG, per germline (reference sequence). The CDR3 runs to 12 residues. V was cut by 2 bases and J by 0 bases, with 4 bases left in between.